This is a list of T cell receptor beta chains from one sample in a study of T cells in localized non-small cell lung cancer. The data were produced by immunoSEQ multiplex PCR, yet TCRdb's version contains in-frame clones alone and is incomplete. The sample lists some 22,000 clones, about 81% occurring once. The sample was peripheral blood, taken before any cancer treatment. The source of these receptors is a man aged 40-75 years with stage I lung adenocarcinoma. The CDR3 runs from the conserved cysteine through the conserved F or W. D genes are given only for firm matches. The size entry is marked missing in some rows and otherwise reads once, few, many or a size class.

J | size | D | V | CDR3 | DNA
TRBJ2-7 | NA | NA | TRBV9 | CASSVAGNSVEQYF | TGTGCCAGCAGCGTAGCAGGGAATAGTGTCGAGCAGTACTTC
TRBJ2-4 | NA | NA | TRBV5-6 | CASSWGWIIAKNIQYF | TGTGCCAGCAGCTGGGGCTGGATAATAGCCAAAAACATTCAGTACTTC
TRBJ1-2 | NA | NA | TRBV20-1 | CSARTPPGYTF | TGCAGTGCGAGGACACCTCCTGGCTACACCTTC
TRBJ1-1 | NA | NA | TRBV19 | CASSPRGGLGMNTEAFF | TGTGCCAGTAGTCCGCGGGGAGGTCTTGGCATGAACACTGAAGCTTTCTTT
TRBJ1-1 | NA | NA | TRBV2 | CASSESGLDTEAFF | TGTGCCAGCAGTGAGTCGGGGCTGGACACTGAAGCTTTCTTT
TRBJ1-4 | NA | NA | TRBV27 | CASSLSPATNEKLFF | TGTGCCAGCAGTTTATCACCTGCAACTAATGAAAAACTGTTTTTT
TRBJ2-7 | NA | NA | TRBV6-1 | CASSEVVGSYEQYF | TGTGCCAGCAGTGAGGTTGTGGGCTCCTACGAGCAGTACTTC
TRBJ1-1 | NA | NA | TRBV6-5 | CASRKFQGRAFF | TGTGCCAGCAGGAAGTTTCAGGGGAGAGCTTTCTTT
TRBJ1-1 | NA | NA | TRBV28 | CASSYTEAFF | TGTGCCAGCAGTTACACTGAAGCTTTCTTT
TRBJ1-1 | once | NA | TRBV11-2 | CASSFPPPGTANTEAFF | TGTGCCAGCAGCTTCCCCCCTCCCGGGACGGCGAACACTGAAGCTTTCTTT
TRBJ2-2 | NA | TRBD2 | TRBV7-3 | CASSQTSGIDAGELFF | TGTGCCAGCAGCCAGACTAGCGGGATTGACGCCGGGGAGCTGTTTTTT
TRBJ2-5 | NA | NA | TRBV5-4 | CASSSRDGQYQETQYF | TGTGCCAGCAGCTCCCGGGACGGACAGTACCAAGAGACCCAGTACTTC
TRBJ2-3 | NA | NA | TRBV7-2 | CASSPTYKTSTDTQYF | TGTGCCAGCAGCCCCACCTATAAGACTAGCACAGATACGCAGTATTTT
TRBJ2-1 | NA | NA | TRBV9 | CASSVDVGTEQFF | TGTGCCAGCAGCGTTGACGTCGGGACTGAGCAGTTCTTC
TRBJ2-3 | NA | NA | TRBV7-8 | CASSLSIPDTQYF | TGTGCCAGCAGCTTAAGTATCCCAGATACGCAGTATTTT
TRBJ2-5 | NA | TRBD1 | TRBV4-3 | CASSSPGQGVGGEGTQYF | TGCGCCAGCAGCAGTCCGGGACAGGGTGTTGGAGGCGAAGGGACCCAGTACTTC
TRBJ2-2 | NA | NA | TRBV5-1 | CASSLGPGAGELFF | TGCGCCAGCAGCTTGGGCCCGGGGGCGGGGGAGCTGTTTTTT
TRBJ2-4 | NA | NA | TRBV2 | CASSVDSSNIQYF | TGTGCCAGCAGTGTGGACAGCTCAAACATTCAGTACTTC
TRBJ1-5 | NA | NA | TRBV2 | CASSPQGLGNQPQHF | TGTGCCAGCAGTCCACAGGGTTTGGGCAATCAGCCCCAGCATTTT
TRBJ1-2 | NA | TRBD1 | TRBV5-4 | CASSSPRTGGYGYTF | TGTGCCAGCAGCTCACCTCGGACAGGGGGCTATGGCTACACCTTC
TRBJ1-1 | NA | NA | TRBV19 | CASRLLVGNPYSEAFF | TGTGCCAGTAGGTTGTTGGTCGGGAACCCGTACTCTGAAGCTTTCTTT
TRBJ1-6 | NA | NA | TRBV28 | CASWTVNSPLHF | TGTGCCAGCTGGACGGTGAATTCACCCCTCCACTTT
TRBJ2-2 | NA | NA | TRBV19 | CASRPGGGSTGELFF | TGTGCCAGTAGACCCGGGGGCGGGAGCACCGGGGAGCTGTTTTTT
TRBJ1-6 | once | NA | TRBV4-1 | CASSPIGRETYSPLHF | TGCGCCAGCAGCCCCATCGGGAGGGAGACCTATTCACCCCTCCACTTT
TRBJ1-6 | NA | NA | TRBV9 | CASSVANSPLHF | TGTGCCAGCAGCGTCGCCAATTCACCCCTCCACTTT
TRBJ1-6 | NA | TRBD1 | TRBV28 | CASRPGQGTYNSPLHF | TGTGCCAGCAGACCGGGACAGGGGACCTATAATTCACCCCTCCACTTT
TRBJ2-7 | few | NA | TRBV11-2 | CASSSLVQNPYF | TGTGCCAGCAGCTCCCTGGTACAGAATCCGTACTTC
TRBJ2-5 | NA | NA | TRBV7-9 | CASSLGTSQETQYF | TGTGCCAGCAGCCTCGGGACTTCCCAAGAGACCCAGTACTTC
TRBJ2-1 | once | NA | TRBV6-5 | CASSYPGAERNEQFF | TGTGCCAGCAGTTACCCCGGGGCAGAGCGTAATGAGCAGTTCTTC
TRBJ2-2 | NA | NA | TRBV7-9 | CASSSITSNTGELFF | TGTGCCAGCAGCTCAATTACATCGAACACCGGGGAGCTGTTTTTT
TRBJ1-2 | few | TRBD1 | TRBV4-2 | CASSLSLTGNYGYTF | TGTGCCAGCAGCCTATCACTGACAGGGAACTATGGCTACACCTTC
TRBJ2-5 | NA | NA | TRBV28 | CASSADTRETQYF | TGTGCCAGCAGTGCCGACACTCGGGAGACCCAGTACTTC
TRBJ2-7 | NA | NA | TRBV25-1 | CASSDRGTYEQYF | TGTGCCAGCAGTGACAGGGGTACCTACGAGCAGTACTTC
TRBJ2-7 | NA | TRBD1 | TRBV4-3 | CASSQDWLTGGVYEQYF | TGCGCCAGCAGCCAAGATTGGTTGACAGGGGGAGTCTACGAGCAGTACTTC
TRBJ2-7 | NA | TRBD1 | TRBV2 | CASRDRGPEQYF | TGTGCCAGCAGGGACAGGGGGCCCGAGCAGTACTTC
TRBJ2-1 | once | TRBD2 | TRBV18 | CASSPGLVTGEQFF | TGTGCCAGCTCACCAGGACTAGTCACAGGTGAGCAGTTCTTC
TRBJ2-3 | NA | NA | TRBV27 | CASSSHVGSPVDTQYF | TGTGCCAGCAGTTCCCACGTAGGGTCACCAGTAGATACGCAGTATTTT
TRBJ2-1 | NA | TRBD1 | TRBV5-8 | CASTQKGQGASEQFF | TGTGCCAGCACCCAAAAGGGACAGGGGGCGAGTGAGCAGTTCTTC
TRBJ1-3 | once | NA | TRBV5-1 | CASRWGPTSSGNTIYF | TGCGCCAGCAGATGGGGGCCGACCAGCTCTGGAAACACCATATATTTT
TRBJ2-6 | NA | TRBD1 | TRBV5-1 | CASSRTGGSGANVLTF | TGCGCCAGCAGCCGAACAGGGGGTTCCGGGGCCAACGTCCTGACTTTC
TRBJ2-7 | NA | NA | TRBV4-2 | CASSQDARYEQYF | TGTGCCAGCAGCCAAGATGCTAGGTACGAGCAGTACTTC
TRBJ2-7 | NA | NA | TRBV29-1 | CSVDGGYEQYF | TGCAGCGTTGACGGGGGATACGAGCAGTACTTC
TRBJ1-6 | NA | NA | TRBV28 | CASSLWQDNSPLHF | TGTGCCAGCAGTTTATGGCAAGATAATTCACCCCTCCACTTT
TRBJ2-3 | NA | NA | TRBV19 | CASSYGVRPTDTQYF | TGTGCCAGTAGTTACGGGGTCCGACCCACAGATACGCAGTATTTT
TRBJ2-1 | NA | NA | TRBV7-2 | CASSLAWGEQFF | TGTGCCAGCAGCTTAGCCTGGGGTGAGCAGTTCTTC
TRBJ2-7 | NA | NA | TRBV5-1 | CASSLMGNYEQYF | TGCGCCAGCAGCTTGATGGGGAACTACGAGCAGTACTTC
TRBJ2-5 | NA | NA | TRBV15 | CATSLKGGQETQYF | TGTGCCACCAGCCTCAAGGGGGGGCAAGAGACCCAGTACTTC
TRBJ2-7 | NA | TRBD2 | TRBV6-5 | CASSYGAAGGLSEQYF | TGTGCCAGCAGTTACGGGGCTGCGGGGGGGCTCTCCGAGCAGTACTTC
TRBJ1-5 | NA | NA | TRBV2 | CASSERRARNQPQHF | TGTGCCAGCAGTGAACGCCGGGCCCGCAATCAGCCCCAGCATTTT
TRBJ2-7 | NA | NA | TRBV12-1 | CASSFSTRRDEQYF | TGTGCCAGCAGCTTTAGCACTAGGAGGGACGAGCAGTACTTC
TRBJ2-3 | few | NA | TRBV4-1 | CASSHPGPYTDTQYF | TGCGCCAGCAGCCATCCGGGGCCTTACACAGATACGCAGTATTTT
TRBJ2-1 | NA | NA | TRBV7-2 | CASSLEFGHNNEQFF | TGTGCCAGCAGCTTAGAATTTGGGCACAACAATGAGCAGTTCTTC
TRBJ2-3 | NA | NA | TRBV5-1 | CASRSGSAEVTDTQYF | TGCGCCAGCAGATCCGGGAGCGCCGAGGTCACAGATACGCAGTATTTT